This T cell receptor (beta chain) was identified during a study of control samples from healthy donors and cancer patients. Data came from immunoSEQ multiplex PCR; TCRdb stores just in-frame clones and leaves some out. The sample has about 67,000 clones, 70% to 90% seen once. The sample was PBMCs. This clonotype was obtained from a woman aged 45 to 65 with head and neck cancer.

The CDR3 loop reads CASSLGGGSGYTF. CDR3 coding DNA: TGCGCCAGCAGCTTGGGAGGAGGCAGTGGCTACACCTTC. J is TRBJ1-2 and V is TRBV5-1; no definite D call. Trimming stripped 0 bases from V and 7 bases from J, with 10 bases between. CDR3 length: 13 residues. From germline, CDR1 is SGHRS and CDR2 YFSETQ.